This note documents a single T cell receptor beta chain sequence. Antigen specificity is unknown. Isolated RNA was reverse transcribed in full, so expressed TCRB transcripts were sequenced. The study sequenced naive, central memory and regulatory T cell samples to an average of roughly 4 million reads. Sequenced by immunoSEQ multiplex PCR; TCRdb stores in-frame clones only, minus some. Altogether around 690,000 clones are present, around 11% being singletons, with the ten largest covering around 0.12%. Naive, central memory, regulatory and stem cell-like memory cells within the CD4+ compartment were sorted using CD45RO/CCR7/CD25/CD127/CD95/CD27. The data stem from a study of beta chain features in type 1 diabetes. As for the study in general: What patients shared with healthy donors was a similar profile of age, gender and cell yields. General observations from the study: Lower insertion and higher deletion counts appeared at VDJ junctions in type 1 diabetes patients. Significant though moderate, a shortening of TCRB CDR3s appeared in all four CD4+ subsets of Type 1 diabetes patients.

This TCR was recovered from a man aged 25-40 years with type 1 diabetes. Sequencing input: naive CD4+ T cells from blood.

CDR3 sequence reads: CASSLAGAETTDTQYF. The CDR3 bases are TGTGCCAGCAGCTTAGCCGGGGCGGAAACCACAGATACGCAGTATTTT. V and J are TRBV7-9 and TRBJ2-3; D is tentatively TRBD1 or TRBD2 (5 bases each). The CDR3 loop spans 16 amino acids. The germline gives CDR1 SEHNR, CDR2 FQNEAQ (reference sequence). Trimming pared 0 bases from V and 2 bases from J, leaving 12 bases between.